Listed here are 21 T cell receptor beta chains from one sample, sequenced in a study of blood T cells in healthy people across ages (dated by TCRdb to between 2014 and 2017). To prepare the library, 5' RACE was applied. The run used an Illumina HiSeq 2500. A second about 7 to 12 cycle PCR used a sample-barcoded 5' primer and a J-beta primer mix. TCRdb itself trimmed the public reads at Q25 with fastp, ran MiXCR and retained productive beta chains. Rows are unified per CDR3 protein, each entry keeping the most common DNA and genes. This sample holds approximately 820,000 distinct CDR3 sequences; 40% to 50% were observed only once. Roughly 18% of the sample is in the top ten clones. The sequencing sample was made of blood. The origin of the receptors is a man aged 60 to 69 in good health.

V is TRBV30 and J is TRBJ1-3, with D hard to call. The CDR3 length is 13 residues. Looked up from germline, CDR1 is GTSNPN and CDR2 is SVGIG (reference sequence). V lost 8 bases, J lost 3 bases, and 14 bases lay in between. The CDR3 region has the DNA TGTGCCGGGTACATAGGGCTTGGAAACACCATATATTTT. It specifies CAGYIGLGNTIYF. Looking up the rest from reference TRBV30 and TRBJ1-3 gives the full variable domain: SQTIHQWPATLVQPVGSPLSLECTVEGTSNPNLYWYRQAAGRGLQLLFYSVGIGQISSEVPQNLSASRPQDRQFILSSKKLLLSDSGFYLCAGYIGLGNTIYFGEGSWLTVV.

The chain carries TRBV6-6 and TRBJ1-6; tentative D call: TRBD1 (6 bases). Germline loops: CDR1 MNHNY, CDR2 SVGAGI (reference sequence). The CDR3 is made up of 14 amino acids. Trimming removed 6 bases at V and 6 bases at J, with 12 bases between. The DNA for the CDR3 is TGTGCCAGCAGCCCGGACAGCCTTAATTCACCCCTCCACTTT. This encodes CASSPDSLNSPLHF.

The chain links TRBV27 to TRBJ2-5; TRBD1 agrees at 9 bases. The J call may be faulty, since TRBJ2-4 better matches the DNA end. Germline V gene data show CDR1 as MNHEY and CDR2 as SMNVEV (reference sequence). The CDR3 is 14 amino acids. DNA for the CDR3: TGTGCCAGCAGTCCCGGACAGGGGTTAAACATTCAGTACTTC. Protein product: CASSPGQGLNIQYF.

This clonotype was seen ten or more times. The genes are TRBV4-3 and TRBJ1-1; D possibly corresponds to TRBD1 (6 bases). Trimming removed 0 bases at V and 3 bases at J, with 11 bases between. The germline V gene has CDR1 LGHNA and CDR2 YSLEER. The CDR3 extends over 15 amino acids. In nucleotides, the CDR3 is TGCGCCAGCAGCCAAGATCGAGCAGGGGACACTGAAGCTTTCTTT. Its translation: CASSQDRAGDTEAFF.

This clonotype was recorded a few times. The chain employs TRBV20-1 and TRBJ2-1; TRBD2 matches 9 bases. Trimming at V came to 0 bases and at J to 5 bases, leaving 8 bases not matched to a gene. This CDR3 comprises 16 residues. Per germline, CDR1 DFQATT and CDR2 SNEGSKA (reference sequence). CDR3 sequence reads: CSARDRLASGNNEQFF. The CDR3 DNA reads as TGCAGTGCTAGAGATCGTTTGGCTAGCGGGAACAATGAGCAGTTCTTC.

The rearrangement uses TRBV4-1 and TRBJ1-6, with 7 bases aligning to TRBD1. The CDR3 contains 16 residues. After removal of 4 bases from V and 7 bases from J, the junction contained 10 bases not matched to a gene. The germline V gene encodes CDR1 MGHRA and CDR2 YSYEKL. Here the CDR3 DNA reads TGCGCCAGCAGCCCACAGGGGCCGACCCCAAATTCACCCCTCCACTTT. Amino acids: CASSPQGPTPNSPLHF.

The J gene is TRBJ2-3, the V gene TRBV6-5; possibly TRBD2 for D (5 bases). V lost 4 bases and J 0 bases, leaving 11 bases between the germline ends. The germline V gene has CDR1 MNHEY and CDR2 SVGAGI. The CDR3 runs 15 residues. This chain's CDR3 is CASSFDWRSTDTQYF. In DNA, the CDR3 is TGTGCCAGCAGTTTTGACTGGAGGAGCACAGATACGCAGTATTTT.

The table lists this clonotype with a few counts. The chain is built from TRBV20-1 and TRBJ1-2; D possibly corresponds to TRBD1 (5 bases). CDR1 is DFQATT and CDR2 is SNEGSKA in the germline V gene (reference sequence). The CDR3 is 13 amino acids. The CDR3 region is CSPPPGGNYGYTF. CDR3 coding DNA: TGCAGCCCCCCCCCCGGGGGGAACTATGGCTACACCTTC.

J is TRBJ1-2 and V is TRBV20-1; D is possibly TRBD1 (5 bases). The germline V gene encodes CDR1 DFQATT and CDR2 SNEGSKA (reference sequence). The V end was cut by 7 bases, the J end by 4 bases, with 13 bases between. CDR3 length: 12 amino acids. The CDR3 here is CSVKGTGYGYTF. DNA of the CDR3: TGCAGTGTGAAGGGGACGGGCTATGGCTACACCTTC.

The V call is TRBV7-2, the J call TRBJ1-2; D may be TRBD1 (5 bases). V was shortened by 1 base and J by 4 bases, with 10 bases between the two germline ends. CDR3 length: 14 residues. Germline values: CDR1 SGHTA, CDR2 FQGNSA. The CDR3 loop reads CASSLGGSAYGYTF. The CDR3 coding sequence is TGTGCCAGCAGCTTAGGGGGGTCTGCCTATGGCTACACCTTC.

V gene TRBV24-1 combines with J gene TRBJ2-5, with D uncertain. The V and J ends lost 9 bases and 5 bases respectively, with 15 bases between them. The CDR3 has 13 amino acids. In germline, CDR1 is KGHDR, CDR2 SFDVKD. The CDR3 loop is CATGLEAVETQYF. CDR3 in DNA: TGTGCCACCGGCTTAGAGGCCGTGGAGACCCAGTACTTC.

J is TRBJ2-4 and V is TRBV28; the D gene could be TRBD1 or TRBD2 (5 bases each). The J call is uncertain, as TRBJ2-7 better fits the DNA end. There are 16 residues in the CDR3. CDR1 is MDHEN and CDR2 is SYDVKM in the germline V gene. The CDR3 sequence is CASTPGRDPRFLEQYF. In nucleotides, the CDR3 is TGTGCCAGCACCCCCGGCCGGGACCCACGCTTTCTCGAGCAGTACTTC.

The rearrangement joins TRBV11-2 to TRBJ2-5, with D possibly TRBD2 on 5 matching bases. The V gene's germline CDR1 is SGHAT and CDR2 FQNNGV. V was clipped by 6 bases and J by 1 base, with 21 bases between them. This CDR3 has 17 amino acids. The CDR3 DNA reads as TGTGCCAGCAGGCTAACTGGGGTTCGGGGTCTCCAAGAGACCCAGTACTTC. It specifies CASRLTGVRGLQETQYF.

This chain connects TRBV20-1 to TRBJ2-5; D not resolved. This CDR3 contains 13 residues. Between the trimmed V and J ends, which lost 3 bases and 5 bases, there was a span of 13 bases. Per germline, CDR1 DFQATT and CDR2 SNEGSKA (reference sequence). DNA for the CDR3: TGCAGTGCTAGGGGTTCGGTTTTCGAGACCCAGTACTTC. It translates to CSARGSVFETQYF.

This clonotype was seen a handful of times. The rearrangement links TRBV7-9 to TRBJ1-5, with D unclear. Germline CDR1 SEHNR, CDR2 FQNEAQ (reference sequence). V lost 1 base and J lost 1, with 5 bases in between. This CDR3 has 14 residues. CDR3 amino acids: CASSLDQSNQPQHF. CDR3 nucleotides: TGTGCCAGCAGCTTAGATCAGAGCAATCAGCCCCAGCATTTT.

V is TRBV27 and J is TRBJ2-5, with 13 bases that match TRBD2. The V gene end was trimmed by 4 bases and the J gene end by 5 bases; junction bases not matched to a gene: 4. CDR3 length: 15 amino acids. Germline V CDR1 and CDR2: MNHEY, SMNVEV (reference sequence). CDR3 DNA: TGTGCCAGCAGTTACTGGACTAGCGGGGGTGAGACCCAGTACTTC. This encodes CASSYWTSGGETQYF.

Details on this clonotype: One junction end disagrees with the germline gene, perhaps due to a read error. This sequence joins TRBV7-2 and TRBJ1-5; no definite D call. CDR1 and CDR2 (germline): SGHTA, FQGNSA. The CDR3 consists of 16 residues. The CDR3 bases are TGTGCCAGCAGCTTAACTGTCGGGGTTTTGGGTCAGCCCCGGCATTTT. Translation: CASSLTVGVLGQPRHF.

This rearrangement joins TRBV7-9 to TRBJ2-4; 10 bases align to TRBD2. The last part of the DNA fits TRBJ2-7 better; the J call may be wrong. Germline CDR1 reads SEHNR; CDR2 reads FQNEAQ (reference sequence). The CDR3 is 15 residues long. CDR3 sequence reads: CASSRRTSGTCEQYF. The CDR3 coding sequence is TGTGCCAGCAGCAGACGGACTAGCGGAACCTGCGAGCAGTACTTC.

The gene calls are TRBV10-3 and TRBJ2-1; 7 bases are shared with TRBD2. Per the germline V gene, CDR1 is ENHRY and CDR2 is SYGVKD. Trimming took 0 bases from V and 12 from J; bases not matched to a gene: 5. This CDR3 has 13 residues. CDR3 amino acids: CAISESERGGQFF. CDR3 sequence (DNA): TGTGCCATCAGTGAGTCGGAGCGGGGTGGGCAGTTCTTC.

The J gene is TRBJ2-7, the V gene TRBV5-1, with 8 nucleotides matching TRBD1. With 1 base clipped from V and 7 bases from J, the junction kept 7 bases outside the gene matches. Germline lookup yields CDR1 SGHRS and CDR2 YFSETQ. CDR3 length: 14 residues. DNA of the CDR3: TGCGCCAGCAGCTTGTGGCAGGGGGCCGGGGAGCAGTACTTC. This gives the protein CASSLWQGAGEQYF.

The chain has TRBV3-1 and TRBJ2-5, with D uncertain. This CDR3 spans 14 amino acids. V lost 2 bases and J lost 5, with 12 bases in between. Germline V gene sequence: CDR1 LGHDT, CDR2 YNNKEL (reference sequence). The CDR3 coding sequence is TGTGCCAGCAGCCAAAGGGTAGGGCACGAGACCCAGTACTTC. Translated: CASSQRVGHETQYF.